A single sample is the source of the 6 T cell receptor beta chains below, sequenced in a study of blood T cell repertoires in COVID-19. Data came from immunoSEQ multiplex PCR; TCRdb stores just in-frame clones and leaves some out. The data contain 140,000 to 150,000 clones, roughly 80% of them singletons. The sample was peripheral blood. These receptors originate from a man between 65 and 85 years old who had recovered from COVID-19.

V and J are TRBV6-7 and TRBJ2-1; possible D gene TRBD2, 5 bases. TRBV6-7 is annotated as an ORF whose role is uncertain. V shed 5 bases and J shed 9 bases, with 23 bases lying between them. This CDR3 is 16 amino acids long. The CDR3 coding sequence is TGTGCCAGCAGTCCCCCTCCGGGAATACCTTTAGCTGAGCAGTTCTTC. This translates into CASSPPPGIPLAEQFF.

The chain's CDR3 is CASSQTPLVTGERNEQFF. The CDR3 region has the DNA TGCGCCAGCAGCCAAACCCCACTGGTGACGGGAGAGCGCAATGAGCAGTTCTTC. The chain carries TRBV4-1 and TRBJ2-1; D is perhaps TRBD2 (6 bases). The CDR3 runs 18 residues. Germline values: CDR1 MGHRA, CDR2 YSYEKL. V was clipped by 2 bases and J by 6 bases, with 23 bases between them.

CDR3 sequence (DNA): TGTGCCAGTAGTATAGGGGGGCCGGACAGGGCCGGTAATGAGCAGTTCTTC. Protein: CASSIGGPDRAGNEQFF. This rearrangement joins TRBV19 to TRBJ2-1, with 8 positions matching TRBD1. This CDR3 has 17 amino acids. After removal of 1 base from V and 7 bases from J, the junction contained 12 bases not matched to a gene. Germline assignment: CDR1 LNHDA and CDR2 SQIVND (reference sequence).

This chain links TRBV19 with TRBJ1-4; unclear D gene. Trimming took 3 bases from V and 5 from J, leaving 16 bases between them. The CDR3 contains 16 residues. Germline assignment: CDR1 LNHDA and CDR2 SQIVND (reference sequence). CDR3 sequence reads: CASSIFVWAENEKLFF. The DNA for the CDR3 is TGTGCCAGTAGTATTTTTGTTTGGGCAGAGAATGAAAAACTGTTTTTT.

As DNA, the CDR3 is TGTGCCATCAAGGGAGGGCAGGAGGGGGATACGCAGTATTTT. Protein sequence: CAIKGGQEGDTQYF. The J gene is TRBJ2-3, the V gene TRBV10-3, with TRBD2 identical over 7 bases. Germline V lookup: CDR1 ENHRY, CDR2 SYGVKD. The CDR3 runs to 14 residues. Trimming cost V 7 bases and J 6 bases; bases outside gene matches: 10.

CDR3 bases: TGCGCCAGCAGCCGGGGACTTGAGGGCGAGCAGTACTTC. This encodes CASSRGLEGEQYF. This rearrangement joins TRBV5-1 to TRBJ2-7, with D maybe TRBD2 (6 bases). Germline V gene lookup returns CDR1 SGHRS and CDR2 YFSETQ. This CDR3 is built from 13 residues. V lost 4 bases and J 6 bases, leaving 14 bases between the germline ends.